Listed here are 16 T cell receptor beta chains from one sample, sequenced in a study of identical twins (dated by TCRdb to the mid-2010s). Library prep was done by 5' RACE. TCRdb lists the instrument as Illumina HiSeq 2000. The public sequencing data were trimmed at Q25 with fastp and processed into clonotypes with MiXCR by TCRdb, which kept only in-frame beta chains. Each record represents a unique CDR3 protein, reported with the most common genes and DNA among its rows. In this sample the table shows roughly 770,000 distinct CDR3 sequences, 15% to 20% of which occur a single time. The top ten hold 13% of the sample. This sample also belongs to another study, concerning T cells expressing NK-cell markers.

The specimen was PBMCs. The receptors here all came from a woman between 18 and 29 years old in good health.

This clonotype was observed a few times. The chain combines TRBV9 with TRBJ2-7; 7 bases match TRBD2. Looked up from germline, CDR1 is SGDLS and CDR2 is YYNGEE. The V segment lost 2 bases and the J segment 1 base; nucleotides outside the gene matches: 9. This CDR3 comprises 16 residues. The CDR3 region has the DNA TGTGCCAGCAGCGTGGGGGGGGGAGCGGGATCCTACGAGCAGTACTTC. It yields the protein CASSVGGGAGSYEQYF.

This chain uses TRBV7-2 with TRBJ1-2, with D possibly being TRBD1 (5 bases). Trimming shortened V by 3 bases and J by 4 bases, and 12 bases separated the two germline ends. The CDR3 is made up of 14 amino acids. Germline CDR1 reads SGHTA; CDR2 reads FQGNSA. CDR3 in amino acids: CASSFPTGVYGYTF. The CDR3 DNA follows: TGTGCCAGCAGCTTTCCTACAGGAGTCTATGGCTACACCTTC.

CDR3 bases: TGTGCCATCAGCCTGGTTGGGGATGAGCAGTTCTTC. Translated, it gives CAISLVGDEQFF. The chain carries TRBV10-3 and TRBJ2-1; D is undetermined. The CDR3 is 12 residues long. Trimming pared 6 bases from V and 8 bases from J, leaving 11 bases between. The germline V gene has CDR1 ENHRY and CDR2 SYGVKD.

This rearrangement joins TRBV12-3 or TRBV12-4 to TRBJ1-1, with D uncertain. The CDR3 is 11 residues long. Trimming removed 6 bases at V and 9 bases at J, with 11 bases between. The CDR3 spells CASRKKAQAFF. CDR3 nucleotides: TGTGCCAGCAGGAAAAAAGCCCAAGCTTTCTTT.

The rearrangement joins TRBV20-1 to TRBJ2-1; D remains ambiguous. The V end was cut by 2 bases, the J end by 5 bases, with 13 bases between. Germline V gene lookup returns CDR1 DFQATT and CDR2 SNEGSKA (reference sequence). This CDR3 is 14 amino acids long. The CDR3 DNA follows: TGCAGTGCTAGACCGCTAGGTAGGAACAATGAGCAGTTCTTC. It is translated as CSARPLGRNNEQFF.

The chain links TRBV5-1 to TRBJ1-1; a possible D gene is TRBD1 (5 bases). The length of the CDR3 is 15 residues. V lost 4 bases and J 0 bases, leaving 13 bases between the germline ends. Germline CDR1 is SGHRS and CDR2 is YFSETQ. The DNA for the CDR3 is TGCGCCAGCAGCGACTCCGGGGCCCTGAACACTGAAGCTTTCTTT. Translating gives CASSDSGALNTEAFF.

The gene calls are TRBV6-2 or TRBV6-3 and TRBJ2-7; tentatively, D is TRBD1 (6 bases). Germline CDR1 MNHEY, CDR2 SVGEGT. V lost 2 bases, J lost 2 bases, and 19 bases lay in between. The CDR3 length is 17 residues. CDR3 sequence (DNA): TGTGCCAGCAGTTACCCTTTGCCGGGACATACCACCTACGAGCAGTACTTC. Its translation: CASSYPLPGHTTYEQYF.

With respect to this clonotype: This CDR3 fails to terminate in the conserved phenylalanine or tryptophan, so it likely reflects a read error. The chain couples TRBV9 to TRBJ2-7, with D possibly being TRBD1 (5 bases). The V gene's germline CDR1 is SGDLS and CDR2 YYNGEE. The ends were cut back, 2 bases at V and 2 bases at J, with 11 bases in the middle. This CDR3 spans 14 amino acids. This CDR3 reads CASSVQDTAYEQYL. CDR3 coding DNA: TGTGCCAGCAGCGTCCAGGACACCGCCTACGAGCAGTACCTC.

The chain couples TRBV3-1 to TRBJ2-1; possibly TRBD2 for D (6 bases). Germline CDR1 is LGHDT and CDR2 is YNNKEL (reference sequence). V shed 3 bases and J shed 7 bases, with 10 bases lying between them. The CDR3 spans 13 residues. CDR3 in DNA: TGTGCCAGCAGCCATGGGGCGGGGAATGAGCAGTTCTTC. Translating it yields CASSHGAGNEQFF.

The chain couples TRBV5-5 to TRBJ2-7; the D gene could be TRBD1 or TRBD2 (5 bases each). CDR3 length equals 17 residues. The V and J ends lost 1 base and 2 bases respectively, with 19 bases between them. CDR1 and CDR2 from the germline V gene are SGHKS and YYEKEE (reference sequence). CDR3 sequence (DNA): TGTGCCAGCAGCTTGCCGTCAAGCCGGCAGGGACCCTACGAGCAGTACTTC. Its translation: CASSLPSSRQGPYEQYF.

This clonotype was observed a handful of times. The gene calls are TRBV5-1 and TRBJ2-5; maybe TRBD1 (6 bases). The CDR3 covers 14 residues. The ends were cut back, 4 bases at V and 5 bases at J, with 15 bases in the middle. Per germline, CDR1 SGHRS and CDR2 YFSETQ. CDR3 amino acids: CASSRNRDVETQYF. CDR3 in DNA: TGCGCCAGCAGCCGAAACAGGGACGTGGAGACCCAGTACTTC.

The chain has TRBV10-3 and TRBJ1-1; 7 bases are shared with TRBD1. Germline V gene sequence: CDR1 ENHRY, CDR2 SYGVKD. V shed 6 bases and J 0 bases; nucleotides not matched to a gene: 4. This CDR3 has 14 amino acids. CDR3 in amino acids: CAIRTGTVNTEAFF. CDR3 coding DNA: TGTGCCATCAGGACCGGGACAGTGAACACTGAAGCTTTCTTT.

The CDR3 loop reads CASSPGLAGEAETQYF. The CDR3 DNA is TGTGCCAGCAGCCCGGGACTAGCGGGAGAGGCGGAGACCCAGTACTTC. V is TRBV5-5 and J is TRBJ2-5; TRBD2 matches 14 bases. This CDR3 has 16 amino acids. The V and J ends lost 4 bases and 5 bases, in that order; junction bases with no gene match: 7. CDR1 and CDR2 (germline): SGHKS, YYEKEE (reference sequence).

The chain combines TRBV12-3 or TRBV12-4 with TRBJ1-3; no clear D gene. The CDR3 runs to 12 residues. V lost 3 bases and J 4 bases, leaving 4 bases between the germline ends. CDR3 DNA: TGTGCCAGCAGTTTTTACGGAAACACCATATATTTT. This translates into CASSFYGNTIYF.

The CDR3 loop is CASSYSRDSTEAFF. In DNA, the CDR3 is TGTGCCAGCAGTTACTCGAGGGATAGCACTGAAGCTTTCTTT. V and J are TRBV6-5 and TRBJ1-1; D not resolved. The CDR3 is 14 amino acids. Germline values: CDR1 MNHEY, CDR2 SVGAGI. The germline V and J ends were trimmed by 0 bases and 4 bases, with 9 bases remaining between them.

This clonotype showed up just a few times. The rearrangement links TRBV12-3 or TRBV12-4 to TRBJ2-7; 11 bases fit TRBD2. The length of the CDR3 is 14 residues. V gave up 8 bases and J gave up 3 bases; unmatched junction bases: 6. CDR3 sequence: CASGTTSGSYEQYF. For the CDR3, the DNA is TGTGCCAGCGGAACTACTAGCGGGAGCTACGAGCAGTACTTC.